The text below deals with one T cell receptor beta chain. The data derive from a study of blood T cell repertoires in COVID-19. Authors' data handling: Reference gene primer amplification yielded estimated nucleated cell counts. Measured with immunoSEQ multiplex PCR; TCRdb has only the in-frame clones, and not every one. V and J calls and clone size are those listed in that table; D and trimming were worked out from the DNA. The table records around 93,000 clones, around 81% of them present only once. The V and J ends lost 8 bases and 1 base respectively, with 12 bases between them. This CDR3 spans 15 amino acids. Germline lookup yields CDR1 MNHEY and CDR2 SMNVEV (reference sequence).

The sequencing input was peripheral blood. The rearrangement uses TRBV27 and TRBJ1-6; D unclear. The sequence derives from a man in his fifties or sixties with acute or convalescent COVID-19. The CDR3 DNA is TGTGCCAGCCAACGTGGCGGGTCCTATAATTCACCCCTCCACTTT. Translated: CASQRGGSYNSPLHF.